Following are 32 T cell receptor beta chains from one sample sequenced in a study of T cell repertoires in cytomegalovirus infection. For these receptors, no antigen is known. MiXCR, applied by TCRdb to the reads, yields one record per CDR3 protein. Found here are 300,000 or so distinct CDR3 sequences, 20% to 25% of them singletons; the top ten hold roughly 15%. The material sequenced was cultured PBMCs, taken from culture after CMV antigen stimulation. The receptors come from a human donor in good health (CMV status not recorded). Some clones in this sample may be carry-over from other donors' samples.

This clonotype was recorded at least ten times. The chain recombines TRBV7-6 with TRBJ2-6; possible D gene TRBD1, 5 bases. Germline V gene data show CDR1 as SGHVS and CDR2 as FNYEAQ. V was pared by 5 bases and J by 3 bases, with 14 bases between. The CDR3 is 16 residues long. In DNA, the CDR3 is TGTGCCAGCAGCCCTGGGGCTCAGGATGGGGCCAACGTCCTGACTTTC. Its protein product is CASSPGAQDGANVLTF. Full variable domain (outside the CDR3, taken from reference TRBV7-6 and TRBJ2-6): GAGVSQSPRYKVTKRGQDVALRCDPISGHVSLYWYRQALGQGPEFLTYFNYEAQQDKSGLPNDRFSAERPEGSISTLTIQRTEQRDSAMYRCASSPGAQDGANVLTFGAGSRLTVL.

DNA of the CDR3: TGTGCTTCCAGTCCGGGCGCGACTGGAAACACCATATATTTT. This translates into CASSPGATGNTIYF. The chain employs TRBV28 and TRBJ1-3; no definite D call. Germline CDR1 MDHEN, CDR2 SYDVKM. The CDR3 sequence is 14 residues long.

This clonotype was seen many times. In DNA form, the CDR3 reads TGTGCCAGCAGCTCCAGACACTACAATGAGCAGTTCTTC. It yields the protein CASSSRHYNEQFF. The genes are TRBV7-2 and TRBJ2-1, with no clear D. This CDR3 contains 13 residues. Per the germline V gene, CDR1 is SGHTA and CDR2 is FQGNSA. The germline V and J ends were trimmed by 4 bases and 3 bases, with 7 bases remaining between them.

This rearrangement joins TRBV7-6 to TRBJ2-7; D unresolved. CDR1 and CDR2 from the germline V gene are SGHVS and FNYEAQ. The CDR3 extends over 14 amino acids. V lost 1 base and J lost 6, with 13 bases in between. The CDR3 reads CASSLGVRESEQYF. In DNA, the CDR3 is TGTGCCAGCAGCTTAGGGGTAAGGGAAAGCGAGCAGTACTTC.

This clonotype was found a few times. The V and J genes are TRBV3-1 and TRBJ1-2; possible D gene TRBD1, 5 bases. This CDR3 is built from 12 residues. The germline CDR1 and CDR2 sequences are LGHDT and YNNKEL (reference sequence). Trimming pared 4 bases from V and 8 bases from J, leaving 11 bases between. The CDR3 sequence: CASSPGGFGYTF. The DNA of the CDR3 is TGTGCCAGCAGCCCCGGGGGGTTCGGCTACACCTTC.

The chain joins TRBV11-2 to TRBJ1-2, with D maybe TRBD1 (5 bases). CDR3 length equals 18 residues. Deletions cut 4 bases from V and 4 bases from J, with 25 bases between. Germline-derived CDR1 and CDR2 are SGHAT and FQNNGV. This CDR3 reads CASSSLARDLRWGYGYTF. The CDR3 region has the DNA TGTGCCAGCAGCTCGTTAGCCAGGGATCTCCGATGGGGCTATGGCTACACCTTC.

V and J are TRBV27 and TRBJ1-2; D may be TRBD1 (6 bases). Trimming shortened V by 8 bases and J by 3 bases, and 16 bases separated the two germline ends. Germline CDR1 reads MNHEY; CDR2 reads SMNVEV (reference sequence). This CDR3 is built from 14 residues. CDR3 sequence: CASALQGGDYGYTF. CDR3 coding DNA: TGTGCCAGCGCCTTACAGGGAGGGGACTATGGCTACACCTTC.

This clonotype was counted ten times or more. The chain has TRBV7-6 and TRBJ2-7; 11 nucleotides line up with TRBD2. The CDR3 sequence is 16 residues long. The junction had 12 bases not matched to a gene; V was cut back by 6 bases and J by 5 bases. Per the germline V gene, CDR1 is SGHVS and CDR2 is FNYEAQ. The CDR3 DNA sequence: TGTGCCAGCAGTTTCCTATTAGCGGGAGGGGGGAACGAGCAGTACTTC. Its translation is CASSFLLAGGGNEQYF.

This clonotype was recorded only once. The chain uses TRBV2 and TRBJ2-5, with TRBD1 matching 8 bases. The CDR3 has 15 residues. V shed 4 bases, J shed 1 base, and the junction held 5 bases outside the gene matches. Looked up from germline, CDR1 is SNHLY and CDR2 is FYNNEI. This chain's CDR3 is CASSVRGQAQETQYF. As DNA, the CDR3 is TGTGCCAGCAGTGTGCGGGGACAGGCCCAAGAGACCCAGTACTTC.

As for this clonotype: A read error may produce the germline difference seen at one junction end. The genes are TRBV28 and TRBJ2-1, with D maybe TRBD2 (6 bases). The germline V gene has CDR1 MDHEN and CDR2 SYDVKM. CDR3 size: 16 residues. The CDR3 protein is CASSGGRPNSYSEQFF. CDR3 DNA sequence: TGTGCCAGCAGTGGAGGGAGGCCAAACTCCTACAGTGAGCAGTTCTTC.

J is TRBJ1-5 and V is TRBV27; D gene uncertain. V lost 3 bases and J 0 bases, leaving 9 bases between the germline ends. The CDR3 runs 15 residues. Germline V gene sequence: CDR1 MNHEY, CDR2 SMNVEV (reference sequence). CDR3 DNA: TGTGCCAGCAGTTTTGAGGGTAATAGCAATCAGCCCCAGCATTTT. It encodes CASSFEGNSNQPQHF.

This chain connects TRBV30 to TRBJ2-1; TRBD2 aligns across 10 bases. This CDR3 contains 16 residues. With 4 bases clipped from V and 8 bases from J, the junction kept 14 bases outside the gene matches. The germline V gene has CDR1 GTSNPN and CDR2 SVGIG (reference sequence). CDR3 region: CAWTNRGASGSYEQFF. In DNA, the CDR3 is TGTGCCTGGACCAATAGGGGGGCTAGCGGGAGCTATGAGCAGTTCTTC. Drawing the rest from reference TRBV30 and TRBJ2-1, the complete variable domain is SQTIHQWPATLVQPVGSPLSLECTVEGTSNPNLYWYRQAAGRGLQLLFYSVGIGQISSEVPQNLSASRPQDRQFILSSKKLLLSDSGFYLCAWTNRGASGSYEQFFGPGTRLTVL.

This chain joins TRBV7-2 and TRBJ2-3; TRBD1 aligns across 12 bases. The CDR3 sequence is 16 residues long. Germline CDR1 reads SGHTA; CDR2 reads FQGNSA. J gave up 4 bases and V 5 bases, and 7 bases lay outside the gene matches. For the CDR3, the DNA is TGTGCCAGCAGCCCGGGGACAGGGGGCGCATCAGATACGCAGTATTTT. It encodes CASSPGTGGASDTQYF.

The rearrangement links TRBV7-4 to TRBJ1-4; D perhaps matches TRBD1 (5 bases). Trimming shortened V by 5 bases and J by 3 bases, and 13 bases separated the two germline ends. CDR3 length: 15 amino acids. CDR1 and CDR2 from the germline V gene are SGHVT and SQSDAQ. As DNA, the CDR3 is TGTGCCAGCAGCCACAGCCGGGGGGCTAATGAAAAACTGTTTTTT. Its protein is CASSHSRGANEKLFF.

This clonotype has a handful of counts. The chain links TRBV5-4 to TRBJ2-7; D gene unclear. The V and J ends lost 7 bases and 1 base respectively, with 9 bases between them. Germline V gives CDR1 SGHNT, CDR2 YYREEE (reference sequence). The CDR3 consists of 12 residues. The CDR3: CASGVGSYEQYV. CDR3 DNA: TGTGCCAGCGGAGTAGGATCCTACGAGCAGTACGTC.

The J gene is TRBJ2-1, the V gene TRBV5-1; D unclear. Germline-derived CDR1 and CDR2 are SGHRS and YFSETQ. The CDR3 length is 13 residues. Deletions cut 4 bases from V and 8 bases from J, with 13 bases between. DNA of the CDR3: TGCGCCAGCAGCCAGACAAATCCCCATGAGCAGTTCTTC. Translating gives CASSQTNPHEQFF.

The CDR3 reads CASSYSTGTYGELFF. CDR3 bases: TGTGCCAGCAGTTACTCGACAGGGACGTACGGGGAGCTGTTTTTT. V and J are TRBV6-2 or TRBV6-3 and TRBJ2-2; TRBD1 matches at 7 bases. Germline CDR1 is MNHEY and CDR2 is SVGEGT. The V gene end was trimmed by 0 bases and the J gene end by 7 bases; junction bases not matched to a gene: 5. CDR3 length: 15 residues.

This clonotype was observed many times. This rearrangement joins TRBV7-2 to TRBJ1-4; 7 nucleotides agree with TRBD1. After removal of 5 bases from V and 4 bases from J, the junction contained 4 bases not matched to a gene. The CDR3 is 14 amino acids. CDR1 is SGHTA, CDR2 FQGNSA, per germline. The CDR3 bases are TGTGCCAGCAGCCTAGACAGGGATAATGAAAAACTGTTTTTT. This codes for CASSLDRDNEKLFF. Looking up the rest from reference TRBV7-2 and TRBJ1-4 gives the full variable domain: GAGVSQSPSNKVTEKGKDVELRCDPISGHTALYWYRQSLGQGLEFLIYFQGNSAPDKSGLPSDRFSAERTGGSVSTLTIQRTQQEDSAVYLCASSLDRDNEKLFFGSGTQLSVL.

This chain joins TRBV15 and TRBJ2-7; possibly TRBD2 for D (5 bases). The CDR3 covers 14 residues. Deletions cut 1 base from V and 7 bases from J, with 14 bases between. Germline loops: CDR1 LNHNV, CDR2 YYDKDF (reference sequence). This chain's CDR3 is CATSRGEPGGEQYF. In DNA form, the CDR3 reads TGTGCCACCAGCAGAGGGGAGCCTGGTGGTGAGCAGTACTTC.

This clonotype was seen a few times. V usage is TRBV7-9 and J usage is TRBJ1-5; TRBD1 might be the D (5 bases). The germline V gene encodes CDR1 SEHNR and CDR2 FQNEAQ (reference sequence). Trimming shortened V by 0 bases and J by 6 bases, and 12 bases separated the two germline ends. The CDR3 has 15 residues. In DNA, the CDR3 is TGTGCCAGCAGCTTAGCAGAAAGTCAGGGTCAGCCCCAGCATTTT. Its protein product is CASSLAESQGQPQHF.

This clonotype was seen more than once but under ten times. At one of its ends the junction is not consistent with the germline gene, which may arise from a read error. The chain recombines TRBV7-8 with TRBJ1-1; no reliable D call. This CDR3 has 13 amino acids. Germline CDR1 is SGHVS and CDR2 is FQNEAQ. The CDR3 coding sequence is TGTGCCAGCAGCTTAGTTTCAGAGGTCCGGCATGACTTT. This codes for CASSLVSEVRHDF.

This clonotype came up many times. The rearrangement joins TRBV7-9 to TRBJ2-2; D unresolved. Germline lookup yields CDR1 SEHNR and CDR2 FQNEAQ (reference sequence). The CDR3 sequence is 14 residues long. V gave up 5 bases and J gave up 4 bases, with 11 bases separating them. The CDR3 is CASSVIPFTGELFF. In DNA form, the CDR3 reads TGTGCCAGCAGCGTCATTCCCTTCACCGGGGAGCTGTTTTTT.

In its sample, this clonotype was seen once. The gene calls are TRBV19 and TRBJ2-1; TRBD2 agrees at 8 bases. This CDR3 spans 15 amino acids. The germline V gene encodes CDR1 LNHDA and CDR2 SQIVND (reference sequence). V gave up 6 bases and J gave up 5 bases; unmatched junction bases: 9. The CDR3 nucleotides read TGTGCCAGTAGAGACCTAGCGGGCGGTCACAATGAGCAGTTCTTC. Encoded protein: CASRDLAGGHNEQFF.

This clonotype was observed many times. The chain employs TRBV10-3 and TRBJ1-5; no clear D gene. Germline assignment: CDR1 ENHRY and CDR2 SYGVKD. Deletions cut 3 bases from V and 4 bases from J, with 10 bases between. The CDR3 extends over 14 amino acids. The CDR3 region has the DNA TGTGCCATCAGTGATCGACCGATAAATCAGCCCCAGCATTTT. This translates into CAISDRPINQPQHF.

J is TRBJ1-2 and V is TRBV24-1, with D possibly TRBD1 on 5 matching bases. Trimming took 3 bases from V and 2 from J, leaving 12 bases between them. The CDR3 totals 15 residues. Germline loops: CDR1 KGHDR, CDR2 SFDVKD. CDR3 DNA: TGTGCCACCAGTGATAGCGGGACGGAGAACTATGGCTACACCTTC. As protein: CATSDSGTENYGYTF.

This clonotype was counted many times. The J gene is TRBJ2-3, the V gene TRBV7-2; D gene uncertain. Trimming removed 5 bases from V and 4 bases from J, with 16 bases in between. Looked up from germline, CDR1 is SGHTA and CDR2 is FQGNSA. This CDR3 region has 15 residues. CDR3 bases: TGTGCCAGCAGCGCAGACCCCCGTGCGGCAGATACGCAGTATTTT. Amino acid sequence: CASSADPRAADTQYF.

This chain joins TRBV5-6 and TRBJ2-1; maybe TRBD2 (5 bases). Deletions cut 4 bases from V and 1 base from J, with 18 bases between. The CDR3 is made up of 17 amino acids. From germline, CDR1 is SGHDT and CDR2 YYEEEE. The CDR3, as DNA: TGTGCCAGCAGCCACTTCGAGGGCAGAGATTCCTACAATGAGCAGTTCTTC. This translates into CASSHFEGRDSYNEQFF.

This clonotype was observed a few times. In nucleotides, the CDR3 is TGTGCCAGCAGCCATCCCGCGGTATTGGGTACCGGGGAGCTGTTTTTT. It translates to CASSHPAVLGTGELFF. The genes are TRBV7-2 and TRBJ2-2; no clear D. CDR1 and CDR2 from the germline V gene are SGHTA and FQGNSA. Deletions cut 5 bases from V and 5 bases from J, with 18 bases between. This CDR3 comprises 16 residues.

The chain recombines TRBV24-1 with TRBJ1-1, with 8 bases identical to TRBD1. The CDR3 is 14 amino acids. V shed 4 bases, J shed 6 bases, and the junction held 6 bases outside the gene matches. Germline CDR1 reads KGHDR; CDR2 reads SFDVKD. Written as DNA, the CDR3 is TGTGCCACCAGTGACAGGACAGGGAGCGCTGAAGCTTTCTTT. The encoded protein is CATSDRTGSAEAFF.

Ten or more counts support this clonotype. This chain links TRBV12-3 or TRBV12-4 with TRBJ2-3; TRBD2 agrees at 9 bases. The CDR3 runs to 15 residues. The junction had 6 bases not matched to a gene; V was cut back by 6 bases and J by 2 bases. Written as DNA, the CDR3 is TGTGCCAGCAGCTCCAGGGGACTAGCCACAGATACGCAGTATTTT. Translation gives CASSSRGLATDTQYF.

This clonotype was seen a handful of times. CDR3 DNA sequence: TGTGCCAGCAGGCGCCTCGGAGGTCTGGGCACTGAAGCTTTCTTT. Encoded protein: CASRRLGGLGTEAFF. J is TRBJ1-1 and V is TRBV6-2 or TRBV6-3; no firm D call. Looked up from germline, CDR1 is MNHEY and CDR2 is SVGEGT. Trimming left V 6 bases short and J 4 bases short, with 18 bases between. The length of the CDR3 is 15 residues.

This clonotype was detected many times. The chain uses TRBV7-2 and TRBJ2-3; the match to TRBD2 covers 7 bases. Germline assignment: CDR1 SGHTA and CDR2 FQGNSA. There are 15 residues in the CDR3. V dropped 3 bases and J dropped 2; count of bases not matched to a gene: 5. CDR3: CASSFEGGFTDTQYF. The CDR3 bases are TGTGCCAGCAGCTTCGAGGGAGGGTTCACAGATACGCAGTATTTT. Full variable domain (remainder filled in from reference TRBV7-2 and TRBJ2-3): GAGVSQSPSNKVTEKGKDVELRCDPISGHTALYWYRQSLGQGLEFLIYFQGNSAPDKSGLPSDRFSAERTGGSVSTLTIQRTQQEDSAVYLCASSFEGGFTDTQYFGPGTRLTVL.